Listed below are T cell receptor beta chains from one sample, sequenced in a study of shared clonotypes between healthy human individuals. Profiled with immunoSEQ multiplex PCR; TCRdb holds only in-frame clones, not every one. The table records millions of clones, around 90% of them present only once. The sequencing input was naive CD4+ T cells sorted from blood. The origin of the receptors is a young man in good health. The CDR3 runs from the conserved cysteine through the conserved F or W. The D gene is left open where the match is weak. A clone size is listed for some rows: how often the clone was seen (once, few, many), or a class if it is expanded.

TRBV5-4,few,-,TRBJ1-5,18,CASSTRVEGTRGNQPQHF,TGTGCCAGCAGCACTAGGGTTGAAGGGACTAGGGGCAATCAGCCCCAGCATTTT
TRBV10-1,-,TRBD1,TRBJ2-2,16,CASPKGYRGNTGELFF,TGCGCCAGCCCTAAGGGGTACAGGGGAAACACCGGGGAGCTGTTTTTT
TRBV18,-,-,TRBJ2-4,12,CASSPSENIQYF,TGTGCCAGCTCACCATCCGAAAACATTCAGTACTTC
TRBV7-9,-,-,TRBJ2-5,13,CASSRTAQETQYF,TGTGCCAGCAGCCGGACAGCCCAAGAGACCCAGTACTTC
TRBV11-3,-,-,TRBJ2-1,18,CASSLGVLPEGRYNEQFF,TGTGCCAGCAGCTTAGGTGTACTGCCGGAGGGCCGGTACAATGAGCAGTTCTTC
TRBV29-1,-,-,TRBJ2-7,13,CSVGDSPAYEQYF,TGCAGCGTTGGGGACTCCCCCGCCTACGAGCAGTACTTC
TRBV30,-,-,TRBJ1-6,15,CAWNVGGSYNSPLHF,TGTGCCTGGAACGTCGGGGGCTCCTATAATTCACCCCTCCACTTT
TRBV6-1,-,TRBD2,TRBJ2-5,19,CASSEDLLAGGTYQETQYF,TGTGCCAGCAGTGAAGACCTACTAGCGGGGGGGACGTACCAAGAGACCCAGTACTTC
TRBV30,-,-,TRBJ1-1,12,CAWSFGNTEAFF,TGTGCCTGGAGTTTTGGAAACACTGAAGCTTTCTTT
TRBV2,-,-,TRBJ2-7,18,CASSGSRGRAGADYEQYF,TGTGCCAGCAGTGGGTCCAGGGGGCGAGCGGGAGCGGACTACGAGCAGTACTTC
TRBV7-3,-,TRBD1,TRBJ1-1,14,CASARTGTSAEAFF,TGTGCCAGCGCCCGGACAGGGACGTCCGCTGAAGCTTTCTTT
TRBV27,-,-,TRBJ1-1,13,CASSWTVNTEAFF,TGTGCCAGCAGTTGGACCGTGAACACTGAAGCTTTCTTT
TRBV11-2,-,TRBD2,TRBJ2-1,16,CASSLWSGGGDNEQFF,TGTGCCAGCAGCTTATGGTCGGGAGGAGGGGACAATGAGCAGTTCTTC